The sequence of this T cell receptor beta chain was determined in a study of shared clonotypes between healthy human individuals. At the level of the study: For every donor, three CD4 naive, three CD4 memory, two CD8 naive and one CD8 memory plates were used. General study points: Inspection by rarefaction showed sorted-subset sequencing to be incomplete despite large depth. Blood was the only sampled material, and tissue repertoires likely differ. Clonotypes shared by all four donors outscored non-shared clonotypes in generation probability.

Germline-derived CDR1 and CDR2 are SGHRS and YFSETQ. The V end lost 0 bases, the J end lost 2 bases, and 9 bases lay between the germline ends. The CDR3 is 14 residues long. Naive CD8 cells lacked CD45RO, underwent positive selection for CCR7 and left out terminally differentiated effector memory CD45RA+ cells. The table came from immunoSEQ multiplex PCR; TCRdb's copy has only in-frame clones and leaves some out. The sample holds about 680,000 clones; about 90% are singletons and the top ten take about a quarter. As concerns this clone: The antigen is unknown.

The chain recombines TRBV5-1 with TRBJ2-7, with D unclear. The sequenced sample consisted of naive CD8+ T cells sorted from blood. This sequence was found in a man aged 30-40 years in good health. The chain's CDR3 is CASSLANGAYEQYF. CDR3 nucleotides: TGCGCCAGCAGCTTGGCCAATGGGGCCTACGAGCAGTACTTC.